This T cell receptor (beta chain) was obtained from a study of CD8+CD57+ T cells in acquired aplastic anemia. V shed 5 bases and J 3 bases; nucleotides not matched to a gene: 9. CDR3 length: 16 residues. CDR1 is LGHDT and CDR2 is YNNKEL in the germline V gene (reference sequence). TCR beta VDJ combinations and CDR3 sequences were profiled from genomic DNA. Via MiXCR, TCRdb re-called the reads, giving one row per CDR3 protein. The sample holds some 290,000 distinct CDR3 sequences, roughly half seen once. This clonotype was detected many times. Antigen specificity is unknown. The study's findings and limits: Patients and controls shared over 25 CD8+ CDR3 sequences, which appeared highly expressed in patients and within their immunodominant clones.

The material sequenced was sorted CD4+, CD8+, or CD8+CD57+ T cells (not recorded which) from PBMCs. The chain combines TRBV3-1 with TRBJ2-3; 9 nucleotides agree with TRBD2. The sequence derives from a human donor with severe aplastic anemia or a healthy control (not recorded which). Here the CDR3 reads CASSLGGGAETDTQYF. The CDR3 DNA reads TGTGCCAGCAGCTTGGGCGGGGGGGCGGAAACAGATACGCAGTATTTT.